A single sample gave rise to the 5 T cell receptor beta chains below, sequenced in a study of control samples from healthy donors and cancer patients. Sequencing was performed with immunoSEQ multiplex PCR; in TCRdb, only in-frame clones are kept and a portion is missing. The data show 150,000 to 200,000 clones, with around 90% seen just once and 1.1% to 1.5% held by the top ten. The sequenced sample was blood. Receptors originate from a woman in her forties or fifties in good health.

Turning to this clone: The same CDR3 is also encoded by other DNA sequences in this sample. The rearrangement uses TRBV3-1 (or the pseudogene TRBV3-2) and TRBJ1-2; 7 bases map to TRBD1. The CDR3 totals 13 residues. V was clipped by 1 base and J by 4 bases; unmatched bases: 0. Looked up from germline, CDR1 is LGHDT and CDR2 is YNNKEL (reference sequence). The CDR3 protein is CASSQGTGYGYTF. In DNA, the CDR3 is TGTGCCAGCAGCCAAGGGACAGGCTATGGCTACACCTTC.

The CDR3 loop reads CASDVQGGAGTGELFF. The CDR3 bases are TGTGCCAGCGACGTCCAGGGTGGGGCCGGCACCGGGGAGCTGTTTTTT. The chain links TRBV9 to TRBJ2-2; tentative D call: TRBD1 (5 bases). The length of the CDR3 is 16 residues. The V gene lost 7 bases and the J gene lost 4 bases, with 20 bases spanning the gap. From germline, CDR1 is SGDLS and CDR2 YYNGEE. The variable domain in full, with the rest retrieved from reference TRBV9 and TRBJ2-2, is DSGVTQTPKHLITATGQRVTLRCSPRSGDLSVYWYQQSLDQGLQFLIQYYNGEERAKGNILERFSAQQFPDLHSELNLSSLELGDSALYFCASDVQGGAGTGELFFGEGSRLTVL.

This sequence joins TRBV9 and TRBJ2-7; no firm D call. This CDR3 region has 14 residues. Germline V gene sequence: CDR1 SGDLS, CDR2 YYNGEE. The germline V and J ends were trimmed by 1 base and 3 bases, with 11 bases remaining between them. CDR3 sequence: CASSVSDQLYEQYF. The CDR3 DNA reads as TGTGCCAGCAGCGTATCGGACCAACTCTACGAGCAGTACTTC.

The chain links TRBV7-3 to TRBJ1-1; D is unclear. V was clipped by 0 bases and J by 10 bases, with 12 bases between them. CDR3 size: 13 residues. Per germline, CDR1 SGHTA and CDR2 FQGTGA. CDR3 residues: CASSLTAAFGAFF. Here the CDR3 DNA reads TGTGCCAGCAGCTTAACTGCGGCCTTTGGAGCTTTCTTT.

CDR3 in amino acids: CASSLGEQNYGYTF. The CDR3 DNA reads as TGTGCCAGCAGTTTGGGGGAGCAGAACTATGGCTACACCTTC. The V gene is TRBV6-6, the J gene TRBJ1-2; D perhaps matches TRBD1 (5 bases). V lost 4 bases and J lost 2, with 11 bases in between. CDR3 length equals 14 residues. Germline V gene lookup returns CDR1 MNHNY and CDR2 SVGAGI (reference sequence).